Listed below are T cell receptor beta chains from one sample, sequenced in a study of cytomegalovirus exposure and HLA in healthy donors. This table comes from immunoSEQ multiplex PCR, and its TCRdb copy is limited to in-frame clones, with some not included. This sample's table reports about 170,000 clones. The sample comprised PBMCs. These receptors all stem from a woman in her sixties or seventies in good health and CMV-seronegative. Both conserved end residues are part of each CDR3. Fields, in order: CDR3 protein, CDR3 DNA, D gene, V gene, J gene. A D gene is named only where the DNA matches it firmly.

CDR3aa: CASSLDRGYNQPQHF
CDR3nt: TGTGCCAGCTCACTTGACAGGGGCTACAATCAGCCCCAGCATTTT
d_gene: TRBD1
v_gene: TRBV18
j_gene: TRBJ1-5

CDR3aa: CASSIDQRSSPLHF
CDR3nt: TGTGCCAGTAGTATAGATCAGCGATCCTCACCCCTCCACTTT
d_gene: -
v_gene: TRBV19
j_gene: TRBJ1-6

CDR3aa: CASRRLGGHEQYF
CDR3nt: TGTGCCAGCAGACGCCTAGGAGGCCACGAGCAGTACTTC
d_gene: -
v_gene: TRBV2
j_gene: TRBJ2-7

CDR3aa: CASSPPGQGTNTEAFF
CDR3nt: TGTGCCAGCTCACCGCCGGGACAGGGAACGAACACTGAAGCTTTCTTT
d_gene: TRBD1
v_gene: TRBV18
j_gene: TRBJ1-1

CDR3aa: CASSLVTAGGNSPLHF
CDR3nt: TGTGCCAGCAGCTTGGTCACCGCAGGGGGTAATTCACCCCTCCACTTT
d_gene: TRBD1
v_gene: TRBV5-5
j_gene: TRBJ1-6

CDR3aa: CASSYASGKTYEQYF
CDR3nt: TGTGCCAGCAGTTACGCGTCAGGGAAAACCTACGAGCAGTACTTC
d_gene: -
v_gene: TRBV6-5
j_gene: TRBJ2-7

CDR3aa: CASSPLGAGGYEQYF
CDR3nt: TGTGCCAGCAGCCCCCTCGGTGCGGGAGGGTACGAGCAGTACTTC
d_gene: TRBD2
v_gene: TRBV6-1
j_gene: TRBJ2-7

CDR3aa: CASSIRDSNQPQHF
CDR3nt: TGTGCCAGTAGTATTCGAGATAGCAATCAGCCCCAGCATTTT
d_gene: -
v_gene: TRBV19
j_gene: TRBJ1-5

CDR3aa: CASGLPQGPQQYF
CDR3nt: TGTGCTAGTGGTTTGCCCCAGGGGCCACAGCAGTACTTC
d_gene: -
v_gene: TRBV12-5
j_gene: TRBJ2-7

CDR3aa: CASSRTGALGYGYTF
CDR3nt: TGTGCCAGCAGCCGAACAGGGGCGCTGGGCTATGGCTACACCTTC
d_gene: TRBD1
v_gene: TRBV13
j_gene: TRBJ1-2

CDR3aa: CASRRAGGRALDTQYF
CDR3nt: TGTGCCAGCCGACGCGCGGGCGGGAGGGCCTTAGATACGCAGTATTTT
d_gene: TRBD2
v_gene: TRBV5-4
j_gene: TRBJ2-3

CDR3aa: CASSAGQLFGGYTF
CDR3nt: TGTGCCAGCAGCGCGGGACAGCTCTTCGGGGGCTACACCTTC
d_gene: TRBD1
v_gene: TRBV9
j_gene: TRBJ1-2

CDR3aa: CASSPDGIGSPLHF
CDR3nt: TGTGCCAGCAGCCCAGACGGGATTGGGTCACCCCTCCACTTT
d_gene: -
v_gene: TRBV7-3
j_gene: TRBJ1-6

CDR3aa: CASSVAPDGVVGQYF
CDR3nt: TGTGCCAGCAGCGTAGCCCCGGACGGGGTAGTGGGGCAGTACTTC
d_gene: -
v_gene: TRBV9
j_gene: TRBJ2-7

CDR3aa: CASSRTSGGRNQETQYF
CDR3nt: TGTGCCAGCAGCCGGACTAGCGGGGGGCGAAACCAAGAGACCCAGTACTTC
d_gene: TRBD2
v_gene: TRBV7-3
j_gene: TRBJ2-5

CDR3aa: CASSLGTGGDGYTF
CDR3nt: TGTGCCAGCAGCTTGGGAACAGGGGGGGATGGCTACACCTTC
d_gene: TRBD1
v_gene: TRBV5-6
j_gene: TRBJ1-2